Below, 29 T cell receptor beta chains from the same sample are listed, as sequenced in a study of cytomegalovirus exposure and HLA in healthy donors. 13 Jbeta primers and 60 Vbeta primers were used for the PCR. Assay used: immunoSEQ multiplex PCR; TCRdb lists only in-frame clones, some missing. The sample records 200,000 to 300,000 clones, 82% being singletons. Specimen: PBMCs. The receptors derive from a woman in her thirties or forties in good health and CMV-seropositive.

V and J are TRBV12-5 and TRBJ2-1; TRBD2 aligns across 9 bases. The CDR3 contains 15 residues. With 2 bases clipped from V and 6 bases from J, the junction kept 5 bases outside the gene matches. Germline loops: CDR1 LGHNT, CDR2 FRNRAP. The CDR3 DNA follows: TGTGCTAGTGGTTTGCTAGCGGGATTGGCCAATGAGCAGTTCTTC. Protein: CASGLLAGLANEQFF.

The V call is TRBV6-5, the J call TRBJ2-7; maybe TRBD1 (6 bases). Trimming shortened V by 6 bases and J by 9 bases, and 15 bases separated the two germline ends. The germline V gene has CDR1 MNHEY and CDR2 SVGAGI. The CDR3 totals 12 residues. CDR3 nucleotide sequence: TGTGCCAGCAGACCACCCCAGGGGCGGCAGTACTTC. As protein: CASRPPQGRQYF.

The CDR3 here is CASSFGQGAFEQFF. CDR3 in DNA: TGTGCCAGCAGCTTTGGGCAGGGGGCTTTTGAGCAGTTCTTC. V usage is TRBV7-9 and J usage is TRBJ2-1; 8 bases fit TRBD1. The ends lost 3 bases at V and 9 bases at J; junction bases unmatched: 7. Germline V CDR1 and CDR2: SEHNR, FQNEAQ (reference sequence). The length of the CDR3 is 14 residues.

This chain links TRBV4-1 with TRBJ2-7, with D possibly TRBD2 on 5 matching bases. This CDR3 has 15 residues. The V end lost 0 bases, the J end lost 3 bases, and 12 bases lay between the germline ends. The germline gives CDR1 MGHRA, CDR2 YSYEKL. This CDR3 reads CASSQEREKRYEQYF. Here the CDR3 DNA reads TGCGCCAGCAGCCAAGAGAGGGAGAAGCGCTACGAGCAGTACTTC.

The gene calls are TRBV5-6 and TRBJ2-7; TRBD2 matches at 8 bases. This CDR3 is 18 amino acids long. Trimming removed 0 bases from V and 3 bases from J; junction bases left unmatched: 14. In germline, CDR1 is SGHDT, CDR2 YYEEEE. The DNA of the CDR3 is TGTGCCAGCAGCTTGGCCGGTGTCCAGGTGCGGGGGGTCTACGAGCAGTACTTC. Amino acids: CASSLAGVQVRGVYEQYF. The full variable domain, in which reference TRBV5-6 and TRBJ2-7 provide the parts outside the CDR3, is DAGVTQSPTHLIKTRGQQVTLRCSPKSGHDTVSWYQQALGQGPQFIFQYYEEEERQRGNFPDRFSGHQFPNYSSELNVNALLLGDSALYLCASSLAGVQVRGVYEQYFGPGTRLTVT.

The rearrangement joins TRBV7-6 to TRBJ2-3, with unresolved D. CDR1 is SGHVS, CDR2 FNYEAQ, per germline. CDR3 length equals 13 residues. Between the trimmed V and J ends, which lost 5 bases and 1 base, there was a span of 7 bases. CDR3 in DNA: TGTGCCAGCAGCGCCCAGGGCACAGATACGCAGTATTTT. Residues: CASSAQGTDTQYF.

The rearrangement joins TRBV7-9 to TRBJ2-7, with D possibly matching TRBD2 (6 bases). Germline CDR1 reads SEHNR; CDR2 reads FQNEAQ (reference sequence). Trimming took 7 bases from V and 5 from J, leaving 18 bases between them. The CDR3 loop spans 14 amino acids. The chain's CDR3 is CASNFPRRAHEQYF. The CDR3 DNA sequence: TGTGCCAGCAACTTCCCTCGGAGGGCCCACGAGCAGTACTTC.

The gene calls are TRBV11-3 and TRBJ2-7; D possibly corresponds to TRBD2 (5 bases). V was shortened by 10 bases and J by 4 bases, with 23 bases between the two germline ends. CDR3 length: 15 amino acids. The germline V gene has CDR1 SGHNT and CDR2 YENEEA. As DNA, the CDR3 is TGTGCCACCTCCCTAAAGGGAGCAACTGTTTACGAGCAGTACTTC. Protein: CATSLKGATVYEQYF. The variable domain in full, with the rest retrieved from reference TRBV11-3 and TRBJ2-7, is EAGVVQSPRYKIIEKKQPVAFWCNPISGHNTLYWYLQNLGQGPELLIRYENEEAVDDSQLPKDRFSAERLKGVDSTLKIQPAELGDSAVYLCATSLKGATVYEQYFGPGTRLTVT.

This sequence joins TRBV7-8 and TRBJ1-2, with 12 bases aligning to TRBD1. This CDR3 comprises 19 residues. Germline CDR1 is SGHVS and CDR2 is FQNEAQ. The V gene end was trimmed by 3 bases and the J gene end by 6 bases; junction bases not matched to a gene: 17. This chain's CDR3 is CASSFPSYRDRGPVDGYTF. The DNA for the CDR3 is TGTGCCAGCAGCTTCCCTTCGTACCGGGACAGGGGGCCTGTAGATGGCTACACCTTC.

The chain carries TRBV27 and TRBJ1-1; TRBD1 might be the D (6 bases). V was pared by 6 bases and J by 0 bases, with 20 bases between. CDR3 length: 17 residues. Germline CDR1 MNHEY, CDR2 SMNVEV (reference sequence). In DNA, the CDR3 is TGTGCCAGCAGCTCCGAAACAGGGCGGGGGATGAACACTGAAGCTTTCTTT. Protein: CASSSETGRGMNTEAFF.

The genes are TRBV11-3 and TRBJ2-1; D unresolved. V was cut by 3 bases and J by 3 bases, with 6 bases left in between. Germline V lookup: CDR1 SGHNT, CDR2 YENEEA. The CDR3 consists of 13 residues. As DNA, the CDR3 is TGTGCCAGCAGCTTGGCGGTCTACAATGAGCAGTTCTTC. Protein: CASSLAVYNEQFF.

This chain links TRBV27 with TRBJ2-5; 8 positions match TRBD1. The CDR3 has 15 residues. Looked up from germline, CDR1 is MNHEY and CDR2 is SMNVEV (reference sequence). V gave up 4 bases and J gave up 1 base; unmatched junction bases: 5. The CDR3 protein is CASSSTRGPQETQYF. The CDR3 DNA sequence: TGTGCCAGCAGTTCGACCAGGGGGCCCCAAGAGACCCAGTACTTC.

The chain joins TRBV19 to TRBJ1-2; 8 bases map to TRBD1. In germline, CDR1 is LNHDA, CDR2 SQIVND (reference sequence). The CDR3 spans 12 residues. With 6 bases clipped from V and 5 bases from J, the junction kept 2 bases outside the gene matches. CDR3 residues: CASRDRAYGYTF. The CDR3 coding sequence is TGTGCCAGTAGGGACAGGGCGTATGGCTACACCTTC. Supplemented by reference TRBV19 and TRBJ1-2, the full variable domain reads DGGITQSPKYLFRKEGQNVTLSCEQNLNHDAMYWYRQDPGQGLRLIYYSQIVNDFQKGDIAEGYSVSREKKESFPLTVTSAQKNPTAFYLCASRDRAYGYTFGSGTRLTVV.

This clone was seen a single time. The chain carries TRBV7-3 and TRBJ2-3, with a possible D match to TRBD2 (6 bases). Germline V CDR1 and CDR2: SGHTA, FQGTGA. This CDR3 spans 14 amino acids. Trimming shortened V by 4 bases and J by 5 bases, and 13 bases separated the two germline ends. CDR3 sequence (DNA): TGTGCCAGCAGCTCGGGACTGCTGGGAGATACGCAGTATTTT. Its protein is CASSSGLLGDTQYF. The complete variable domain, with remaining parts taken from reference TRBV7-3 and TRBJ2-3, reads GAGVSQTPSNKVTEKGKYVELRCDPISGHTALYWYRQSLGQGPEFLIYFQGTGAADDSGLPNDRFFAVRPEGSVSTLKIQRTERGDSAVYLCASSSGLLGDTQYFGPGTRLTVL.

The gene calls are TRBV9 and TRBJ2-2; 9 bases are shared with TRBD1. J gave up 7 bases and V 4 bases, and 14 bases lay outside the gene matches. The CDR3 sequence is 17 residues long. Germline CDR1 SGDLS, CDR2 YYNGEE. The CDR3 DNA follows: TGTGCCAGCAGCCCCTTCCCGGGACAGGGAAGAGGCGGGGAGCTGTTTTTT. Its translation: CASSPFPGQGRGGELFF.

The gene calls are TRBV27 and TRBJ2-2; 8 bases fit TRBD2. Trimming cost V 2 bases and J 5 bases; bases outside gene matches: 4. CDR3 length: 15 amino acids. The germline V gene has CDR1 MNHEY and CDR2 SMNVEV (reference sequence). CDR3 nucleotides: TGTGCCAGCAGTTTACTTCGGGGGGGGACCGGGGAGCTGTTTTTT. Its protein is CASSLLRGGTGELFF.

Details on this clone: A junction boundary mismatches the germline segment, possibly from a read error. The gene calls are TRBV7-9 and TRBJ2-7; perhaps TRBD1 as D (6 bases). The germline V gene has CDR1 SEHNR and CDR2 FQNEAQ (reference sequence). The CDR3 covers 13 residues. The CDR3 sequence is CASSLRTAYEQYF. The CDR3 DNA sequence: TGTGCCAGCAGCTTAAGGACAGCCTACGAGCAGTACTTT.

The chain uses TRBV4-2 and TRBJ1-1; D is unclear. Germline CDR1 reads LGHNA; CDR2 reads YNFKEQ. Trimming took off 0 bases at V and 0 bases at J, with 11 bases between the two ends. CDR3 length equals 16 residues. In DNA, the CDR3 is TGTGCCAGCAGCCAAGATCGGTGGCAGGTGAACACTGAAGCTTTCTTT. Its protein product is CASSQDRWQVNTEAFF.

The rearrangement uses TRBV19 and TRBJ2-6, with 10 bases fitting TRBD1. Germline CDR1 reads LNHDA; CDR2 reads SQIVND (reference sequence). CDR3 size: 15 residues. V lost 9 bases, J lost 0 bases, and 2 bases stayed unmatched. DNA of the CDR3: TGTGCCAGCCGGACAGGGGGCTCTGGGGCCAACGTCCTGACTTTC. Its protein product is CASRTGGSGANVLTF.

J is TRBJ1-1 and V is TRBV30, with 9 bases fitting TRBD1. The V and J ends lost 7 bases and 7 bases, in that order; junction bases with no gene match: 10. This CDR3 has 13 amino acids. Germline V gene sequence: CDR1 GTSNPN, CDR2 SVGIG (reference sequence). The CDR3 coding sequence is TGTGCCTCGACTGGGGACAGGGCGATTGAAGCTTTCTTT. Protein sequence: CASTGDRAIEAFF. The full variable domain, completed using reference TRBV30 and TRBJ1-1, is SQTIHQWPATLVQPVGSPLSLECTVEGTSNPNLYWYRQAAGRGLQLLFYSVGIGQISSEVPQNLSASRPQDRQFILSSKKLLLSDSGFYLCASTGDRAIEAFFGQGTRLTVV.

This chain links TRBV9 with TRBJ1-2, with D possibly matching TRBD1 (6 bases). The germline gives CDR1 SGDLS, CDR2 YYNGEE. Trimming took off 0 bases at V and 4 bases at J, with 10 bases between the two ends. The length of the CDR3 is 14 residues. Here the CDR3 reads CASSVATGPYGYTF. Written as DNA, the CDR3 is TGTGCCAGCAGCGTAGCTACAGGGCCCTATGGCTACACCTTC.

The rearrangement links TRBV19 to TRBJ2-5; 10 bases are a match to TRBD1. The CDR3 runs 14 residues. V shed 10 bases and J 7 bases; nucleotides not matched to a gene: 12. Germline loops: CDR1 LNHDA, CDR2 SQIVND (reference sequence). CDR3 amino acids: CATRDRGIVRTQYF. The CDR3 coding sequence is TGTGCCACCAGGGACAGGGGAATCGTGAGGACCCAGTACTTC.

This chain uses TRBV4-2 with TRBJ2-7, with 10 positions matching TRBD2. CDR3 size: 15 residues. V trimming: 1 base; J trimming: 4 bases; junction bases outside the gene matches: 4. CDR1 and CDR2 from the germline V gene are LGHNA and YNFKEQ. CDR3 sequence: CASSQVTSGIYEQYF. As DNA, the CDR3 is TGTGCCAGCAGCCAAGTAACTAGCGGGATATACGAGCAGTACTTC.

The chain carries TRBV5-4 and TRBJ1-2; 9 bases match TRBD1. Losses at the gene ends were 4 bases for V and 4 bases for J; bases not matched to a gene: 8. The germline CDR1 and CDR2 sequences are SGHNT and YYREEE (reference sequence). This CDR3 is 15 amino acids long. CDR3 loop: CASSGGDRVAYGYTF. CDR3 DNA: TGTGCCAGCAGCGGGGGGGACAGGGTAGCCTATGGCTACACCTTC. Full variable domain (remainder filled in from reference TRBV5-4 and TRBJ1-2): ETGVTQSPTHLIKTRGQQVTLRCSSQSGHNTVSWYQQALGQGPQFIFQYYREEENGRGNFPPRFSGLQFPNYSSELNVNALELDDSALYLCASSGGDRVAYGYTFGSGTRLTVV.

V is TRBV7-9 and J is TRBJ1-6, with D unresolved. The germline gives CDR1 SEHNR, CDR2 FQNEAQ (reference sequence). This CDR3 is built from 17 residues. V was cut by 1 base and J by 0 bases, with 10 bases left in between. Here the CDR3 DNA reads TGTGCCAGCAGCTTAGGGCCGAGGAGCTCCTATAATTCACCCCTCCACTTT. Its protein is CASSLGPRSSYNSPLHF. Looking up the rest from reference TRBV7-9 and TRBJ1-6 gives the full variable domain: DTGVSQNPRHKITKRGQNVTFRCDPISEHNRLYWYRQTLGQGPEFLTYFQNEAQLEKSRLLSDRFSAERPKGSFSTLEIQRTEQGDSAMYLCASSLGPRSSYNSPLHFGNGTRLTVT.

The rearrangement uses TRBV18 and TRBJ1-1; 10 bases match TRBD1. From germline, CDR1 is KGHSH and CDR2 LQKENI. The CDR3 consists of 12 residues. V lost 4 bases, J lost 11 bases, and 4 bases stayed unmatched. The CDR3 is CASSLGTGDAFF. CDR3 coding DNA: TGTGCCAGCTCACTAGGGACAGGGGACGCTTTCTTT.

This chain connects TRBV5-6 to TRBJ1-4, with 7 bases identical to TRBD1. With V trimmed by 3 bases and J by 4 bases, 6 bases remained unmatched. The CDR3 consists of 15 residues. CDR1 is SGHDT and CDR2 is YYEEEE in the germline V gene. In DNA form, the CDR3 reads TGTGCCAGCAGCTCTACGGACAGGATTAATGAAAAACTGTTTTTT. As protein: CASSSTDRINEKLFF.

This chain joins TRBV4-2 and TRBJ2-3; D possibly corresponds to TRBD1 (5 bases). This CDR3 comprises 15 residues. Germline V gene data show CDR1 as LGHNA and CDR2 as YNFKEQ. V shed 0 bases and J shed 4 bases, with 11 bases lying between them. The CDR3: CASSQDSGRPDTQYF. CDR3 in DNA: TGTGCCAGCAGCCAAGACTCAGGGCGGCCAGATACGCAGTATTTT.

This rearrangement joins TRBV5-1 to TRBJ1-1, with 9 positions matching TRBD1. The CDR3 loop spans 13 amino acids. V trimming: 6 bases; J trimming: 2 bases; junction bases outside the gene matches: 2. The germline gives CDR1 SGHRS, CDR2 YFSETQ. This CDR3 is CASKGQGNTEAFF. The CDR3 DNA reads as TGCGCCAGCAAGGGACAGGGAAACACTGAAGCTTTCTTT.